This TCR beta chain was captured by sequencing in a study of cytomegalovirus exposure and HLA in healthy donors. Study details: Drawn from HLA-typed donors, about 85 million unique TCRs were held in an early data release. Among approximately 390 genotyped donors, 80% to 90% fell in the Caucasian-associated ancestry cluster.

Whole-study results and caveats: Later analysis revealed greater clonal expansion in HLA-associated TCR beta chains than in equally common others.

Donors sampled were nominally healthy, though unrecorded immune exposures were likely. 60 Vbeta and 13 Jbeta primers were used in PCR. Sequencing was performed with immunoSEQ multiplex PCR; in TCRdb, only in-frame clones are kept and a portion is missing. The sample has approximately 110,000 clones. With respect to this clone: Its antigen remains unknown.

Material: PBMCs. This TCR derives from a man between 25 and 39 years old in good health and CMV-seronegative.

In DNA form, the CDR3 reads TGTGCCAGCAGTTTAGGCGGGGGGAATTCACCCCTCCACTTT. As protein: CASSLGGGNSPLHF. V usage is TRBV27 and J usage is TRBJ1-6, with TRBD1 as a possible D gene (5 bases). Germline V lookup: CDR1 MNHEY, CDR2 SMNVEV (reference sequence). This CDR3 has 14 amino acids. V was cut by 2 bases and J by 7 bases, with 9 bases left in between.